This TCR beta chain was sequenced in a study of T cells in Graves' hyperthyroidism and ophthalmopathy. Study in general: Peripheral blood was collected at initial diagnosis, before any treatment.

Patients having uncontrolled infection, another autoimmune disease, pregnancy or lactation were not included. Germline assignment: CDR1 SGDLS and CDR2 YYNGEE. This CDR3 has 15 amino acids. V lost 0 bases and J 1 base, leaving 10 bases between the germline ends. Researchers amplified the TCR beta CDR3 regions from RNA transcripts. Carried out on the TCR CDR3, a first-round RT-PCR used the HTBI primer set. TCRdb fed the multiplex PCR reads into MiXCR, producing one record per CDR3 protein. The table records approximately 510,000 distinct CDR3 sequences, more than 20% of them present only once. This clonotype was detected a few times.

The V and J genes are TRBV9 and TRBJ2-5; the D gene is possibly TRBD2 (6 bases). The sequencing input was blood. The TCR comes from a man between 18 and 35 years old with Graves' hyperthyroidism. The CDR3 nucleotides are TGTGCCAGCAGCGTAGGGGACTTTTTCCAAGAGACCCAGTACTTC. Its translation is CASSVGDFFQETQYF. Looking up the rest from reference TRBV9 and TRBJ2-5 gives the full variable domain: DSGVTQTPKHLITATGQRVTLRCSPRSGDLSVYWYQQSLDQGLQFLIQYYNGEERAKGNILERFSAQQFPDLHSELNLSSLELGDSALYFCASSVGDFFQETQYFGPGTRLLVL.